What follows is one TCR beta chain and its context. The record originates from a study of blood T cell repertoires in COVID-19. Produced via immunoSEQ multiplex PCR; TCRdb's table is partial and in-frame only. The table records some 120,000 clones, around 80% of them present only once. Enrolled during active infection, Seattle patients were then followed longitudinally. Sequencing used peripheral blood. The sequence derives from a man aged 25-40 years with COVID-19, enrolled during active disease.

The CDR3 sequence: CASSLAGQGGDTQYF. DNA of the CDR3: TGTGCCAGCAGCCTAGCGGGCCAGGGGGGGGATACGCAGTATTTT. The chain couples TRBV6-5 to TRBJ2-3, with a weak D call TRBD2 (8 bases). The germline V gene has CDR1 MNHEY and CDR2 SVGAGI. This CDR3 region has 15 residues. Trimming cost V 6 bases and J 6 bases, with 19 bases left between them.